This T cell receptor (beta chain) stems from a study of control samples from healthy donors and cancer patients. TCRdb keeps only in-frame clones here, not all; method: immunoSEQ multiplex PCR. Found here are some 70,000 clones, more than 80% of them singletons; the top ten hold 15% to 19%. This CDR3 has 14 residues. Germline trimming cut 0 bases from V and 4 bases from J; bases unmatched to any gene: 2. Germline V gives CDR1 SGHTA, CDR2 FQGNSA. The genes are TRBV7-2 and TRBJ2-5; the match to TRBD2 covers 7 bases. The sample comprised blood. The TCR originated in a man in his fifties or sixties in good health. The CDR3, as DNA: TGTGCCAGCAGCTTAGCGGGGGGGGGAGAGACCCAGTACTTC. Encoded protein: CASSLAGGGETQYF.